This record concerns one TCR beta chain sequence. Trimming removed 5 bases at V and 2 bases at J, with 10 bases between. The CDR3 is made up of 13 amino acids. The germline CDR1 and CDR2 sequences are SGHTA and FQGNSA. The data are from a study of early stage breast cancer tumors. Sequencing used immunoSEQ multiplex PCR; TCRdb keeps in-frame clones, though not all of them. The sample holds about 53,000 clones; about 89% are singletons and the top ten take around 4.7%. The sample consisted of blood. The TCR sequence derives from a person aged 70 to 79 with breast cancer. V gene TRBV7-2 combines with J gene TRBJ2-7, with unresolved D. The CDR3: CASSPLPTYEQYF. CDR3 DNA sequence: TGTGCCAGCAGCCCCCTTCCTACCTACGAGCAGTACTTC.